This T cell receptor beta chain was obtained from a study of T cell repertoires in cytomegalovirus infection. Whole-study findings and limits: CMV-specific TCR beta clonotypes restricted by HLA-C were the ones dominating the ex vivo response.

The CDR3 runs to 14 residues. Germline V gives CDR1 SGHDT, CDR2 YYEEEE. The V end lost 0 bases, the J end lost 6 bases, and 10 bases lay between the germline ends. TCRdb analysed the reads with MiXCR anew, one entry per CDR3 protein. This table holds roughly 140,000 distinct CDR3 sequences, around 22% found once. As to this clonotype: Its antigen is not known.

The clonotype originates from a human donor in good health (CMV status not recorded). Some clones in this sample may be carry-over from other donors' samples. The sequenced sample consisted of PBMCs. The chain joins TRBV5-6 to TRBJ2-1, with no clear D. CDR3 loop: CASSLDDLSNEQFF. The CDR3 DNA follows: TGTGCCAGCAGCTTGGACGATCTTAGCAATGAGCAGTTCTTC.